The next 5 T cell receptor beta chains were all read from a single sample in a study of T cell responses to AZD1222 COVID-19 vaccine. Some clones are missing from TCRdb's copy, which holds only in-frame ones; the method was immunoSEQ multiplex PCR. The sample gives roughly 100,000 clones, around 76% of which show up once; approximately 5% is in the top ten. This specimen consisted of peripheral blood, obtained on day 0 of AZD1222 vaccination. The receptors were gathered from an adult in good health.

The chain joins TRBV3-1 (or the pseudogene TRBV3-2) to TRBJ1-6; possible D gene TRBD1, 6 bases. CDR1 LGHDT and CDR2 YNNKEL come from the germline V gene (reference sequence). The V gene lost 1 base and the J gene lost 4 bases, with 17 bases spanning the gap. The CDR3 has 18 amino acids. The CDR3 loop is CASSQVRNRDEYNSPLHF. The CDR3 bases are TGTGCCAGCAGCCAAGTCAGAAACAGGGATGAATATAATTCACCCCTCCACTTT.

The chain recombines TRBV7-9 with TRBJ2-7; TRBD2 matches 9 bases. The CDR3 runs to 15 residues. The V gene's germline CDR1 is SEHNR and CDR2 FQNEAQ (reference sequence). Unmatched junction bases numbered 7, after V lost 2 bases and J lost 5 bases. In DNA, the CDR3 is TGTGCCAGCAGCTTATTCGGCGGGGGGGAACACGAGCAGTACTTC. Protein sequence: CASSLFGGGEHEQYF. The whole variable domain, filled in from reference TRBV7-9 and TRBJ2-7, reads DTGVSQNPRHKITKRGQNVTFRCDPISEHNRLYWYRQTLGQGPEFLTYFQNEAQLEKSRLLSDRFSAERPKGSFSTLEIQRTEQGDSAMYLCASSLFGGGEHEQYFGPGTRLTVT.

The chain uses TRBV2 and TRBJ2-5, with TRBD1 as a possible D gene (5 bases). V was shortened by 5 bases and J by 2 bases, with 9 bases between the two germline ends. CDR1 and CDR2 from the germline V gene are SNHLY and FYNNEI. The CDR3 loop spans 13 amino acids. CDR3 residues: CASSYDRQETQYF. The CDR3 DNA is TGTGCCAGCAGTTACGACAGACAAGAGACCCAGTACTTC.

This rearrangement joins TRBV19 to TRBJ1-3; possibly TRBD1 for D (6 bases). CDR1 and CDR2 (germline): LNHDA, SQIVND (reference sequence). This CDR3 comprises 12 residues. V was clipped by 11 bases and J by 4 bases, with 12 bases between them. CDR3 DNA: TGTGCCGGTGGACAGCCCGGAAACACCATATATTTT. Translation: CAGGQPGNTIYF.

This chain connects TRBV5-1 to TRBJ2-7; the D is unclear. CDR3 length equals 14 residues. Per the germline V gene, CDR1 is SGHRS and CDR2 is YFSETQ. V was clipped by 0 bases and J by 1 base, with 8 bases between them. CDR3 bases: TGCGCCAGCAGCTTGGATGTCCGATCCTACGAGCAGTACTTC. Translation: CASSLDVRSYEQYF.